The sequence of this TCR beta chain was determined in a study of T cell responses to AZD1222 COVID-19 vaccine. Study-wide findings and caveats: Only a handful of AZD1222 recipients, more than five in all, had baseline seropositivity.

Using immunoSEQ multiplex PCR, the repertoire was profiled, and TCRdb retains in-frame clones only, with some absent. The repertoire includes approximately 110,000 clones, 70% to 90% of them detected once, and around 4.5% sits in the top ten. Note on this clone: Its specificity is not known.

The CDR3 runs to 16 residues. Trimming cost V 2 bases and J 2 bases; bases outside gene matches: 3. Germline loops: CDR1 GTSNPN, CDR2 SVGIG (reference sequence). The chain links TRBV30 to TRBJ2-3; 14 nucleotides align to TRBD2. The origin of this receptor is an adult who received the AZD1222 COVID-19 vaccine. Material: peripheral blood, obtained 28 days after the second AZD1222 dose. The CDR3 bases are TGTGCCTGGAGTAGGGGACTAGCGGGGGTCACAGATACGCAGTATTTT. Its protein is CAWSRGLAGVTDTQYF.